This paragraph reports one T cell receptor beta chain. Which antigen it targets is not known. It has no much larger one-base neighbor in the sample; base qualities were not kept. This sample was included in a study of CD4 T cells in relation to SARS-CoV-2 and coronaviruses (dated by TCRdb to 2020 to 2022). Study-wide context: Across all 12 patients in the convalescent cohort, the median age was nearly 40 years, with a range of 21 to 72 years. Using patient-derived lymphoblastoid cell lines, the shared crossreactive spike epitopes were mapped to their HLA restriction. Of the approximately twelve convalescent patients, 8 were male and 4 were female, and two of the subjects were Hispanic. Samples from three pre-COVID donors and the naive versus memory experiments were sequenced with the Adaptive Biotechnologies TCR-sequencing kit; other data were Illumina-based. A different, Illumina-based TCR-beta assay was used to sequence expansion assays from other donors in the study. Memory CD4+ T cell crossreactivity between SARS-CoV-2 and common cold coronavirus spike proteins was assessed at the TCR clonotype level in the study.

DNA from uncultured naive and memory CD4+ T cells underwent immunoSEQ TCR-beta sequencing at deep resolution. As for the original processing: During preprocessing, nonproductive sequences were removed, as were CDR3s that did not start with C, did not end with F or W, or were shorter than 7 amino acids. Cultured and uncultured naive and memory CD4+ repertoires were searched for previously identified spike- and CEF-reactive CDR3s. CDR3 homology was quantified as pairwise Levenshtein distance, calculated with the stringdist R package after three terminal residues were trimmed from each end. TCRdb mirrors the immuneACCESS table, restricted to in-frame sequences. Some clones are absent from its copies; in checked studies, under half trace to an unresolved V gene, and the reason for the others is unknown. For V, J and clone size, that table is used; D and trimming come from the DNA. The sample yields tens of thousands of clones; 75% to 90% were counted once. The ten largest clones represent roughly 3% of the sample.

Naive and memory CD4+ T cells were separated from cryopreserved PBMCs through CD4 enrichment, which was followed by EasySep naive CD4+ T cell enrichment. PBMCs were isolated from leukapheresis product or whole blood by Ficoll-Paque PLUS gradient centrifugation. PBMCs were either cryopreserved at -140°C or used fresh in the expansion assay. The QIAamp Micro DNA Kit was used to extract genomic DNA from the CD4+ T cells. What the research found in general, with its limitations: Since the crossreactivity analysis centred on spike protein, crossreactivity against other viral proteins was not assessed. Memory CD4+ clonotypes crossrecognizing SARS-CoV-2 and at least one common cold coronavirus spike were found in around three fifths of donors. The study was constrained by small numbers of patients and of tested TCRs. Sequencing naive versus memory cells indicated that the assay picks up memory recall responses, not primary responses primed during culture. Crossreactive clones showed significantly weaker SARS-CoV-2-driven expansion than monoreactive clones, consistent with antigenic imprinting. No donor contributed both pre-pandemic and post-infection samples, which limited tracing the source of pre-existing responses.

This receptor was identified in an adult with COVID-19. The specimen sequenced was memory CD4+ T cells from PBMCs. The meaning of the sample's cell subset or site label: memory (non-naive) CD4+ T cells.

The CDR3 protein is CASSLALDNTDTQYF. The DNA sequence reads TGCGCCAGCAGCTTGGCCCTAGACAACACAGATACGCAGTATTTT. The sequence is built from TRBV5-1 and TRBJ2-3; the D gene is unclear. V sheds 0 bases and J sheds 2 bases, leaving 10 bases between their ends. The CDR3 covers 15 residues, taking in both the cysteine and the phenylalanine. Only CDR3 DNA is held: 45 bases, read in frame from base 1. CDR1 and CDR2 (SGHRS, YFSETQ) derive from the germline V gene.